These 29 T cell receptor beta chains were sequenced from one sample in a study of blood T cell repertoires in COVID-19. The data were produced by immunoSEQ multiplex PCR, yet TCRdb's version contains in-frame clones alone and is incomplete. Of some 150,000 clones listed, roughly nine tenths are singletons. Specimen: peripheral blood. Receptors were obtained from a human donor in a cohort sampled during active COVID-19.

V usage is TRBV4-3 and J usage is TRBJ1-6, with D perhaps matching TRBD1 (6 bases). Deletions cut 4 bases from V and 2 bases from J, with 9 bases between. CDR1 is LGHNA and CDR2 is YSLEER in the germline V gene. The CDR3 consists of 15 residues. CDR3 sequence (DNA): TGCGCCAGCAGCCGACAGGAGACCTATAATTCACCCCTCCACTTT. As protein: CASSRQETYNSPLHF.

Note on this clone: Other DNA sequences in the same sample also yield this CDR3. The chain links TRBV5-1 to TRBJ2-7, with 8 bases fitting TRBD2. From germline, CDR1 is SGHRS and CDR2 YFSETQ. This CDR3 has 14 amino acids. V gave up 1 base and J gave up 1 base; unmatched junction bases: 1. CDR3 protein: CASSLTSGSYEQYF. The CDR3 DNA reads TGCGCCAGCAGCTTGACTAGCGGATCCTACGAGCAGTACTTC.

This clone was seen once. CDR3 region: CASGRGLNQETQYF. The CDR3 bases are TGTGCCAGCGGAAGGGGCTTGAACCAAGAGACCCAGTACTTC. The rearrangement links TRBV6-5 to TRBJ2-5; D is perhaps TRBD1 (5 bases). CDR1 MNHEY and CDR2 SVGAGI come from the germline V gene. Trimming cost V 8 bases and J 0 bases, with 13 bases left between them. The CDR3 sequence is 14 residues long.

V usage is TRBV9 and J usage is TRBJ2-1; weak D call: TRBD2 (6 bases). CDR1 and CDR2 from the germline V gene are SGDLS and YYNGEE. CDR3 size: 14 residues. Trimming shortened V by 4 bases and J by 8 bases, and 16 bases separated the two germline ends. CDR3 sequence (DNA): TGTGCCAGCAGCCCCGACTCGCGGGGCCATGAGCAGTTCTTC. Translated, it gives CASSPDSRGHEQFF.

This rearrangement joins TRBV7-9 to TRBJ1-6; TRBD1 matches at 7 bases. Germline V gives CDR1 SEHNR, CDR2 FQNEAQ (reference sequence). Trimming cost V 3 bases and J 9 bases; bases outside gene matches: 8. The CDR3 extends over 15 amino acids. CDR3 in DNA: TGTGCCAGCAGCTTGAACACAGGGGCAAGTTCACCCCTCCACTTT. Translating gives CASSLNTGASSPLHF.

The rearrangement links TRBV5-8 to TRBJ2-7; 9 nucleotides agree with TRBD1. This CDR3 region has 14 residues. After removal of 4 bases from V and 7 bases from J, the junction contained 9 bases not matched to a gene. Germline CDR1 reads SGHTS; CDR2 reads YDEGEE. In DNA, the CDR3 is TGTGCCAGCAGCCCTACTAACAGGGGGCGTGAGCAGTACTTC. This translates into CASSPTNRGREQYF.

This clone was counted once. The J gene is TRBJ1-1, the V gene TRBV5-8; TRBD1 might be the D (6 bases). V was cut by 0 bases and J by 6 bases, with 9 bases left in between. This CDR3 spans 13 amino acids. CDR1 is SGHTS, CDR2 YDEGEE, per germline. DNA of the CDR3: TGTGCCAGCAGCTTGGGCGGGGGGCCTGAAGCTTTCTTT. Amino acid sequence: CASSLGGGPEAFF.

J is TRBJ2-7 and V is TRBV6-6, with D possibly matching TRBD1 (5 bases). Trimming took 6 bases from V and 2 from J, leaving 8 bases between them. CDR1 is MNHNY and CDR2 is SVGAGI in the germline V gene (reference sequence). The CDR3 extends over 12 amino acids. CDR3 bases: TGTGCCAGCAGGCTACAGGCCTACGAGCAGTACTTC. This translates into CASRLQAYEQYF.

The gene calls are TRBV29-1 and TRBJ2-6; possible D gene TRBD2, 6 bases. Germline V gene lookup returns CDR1 SQVTM and CDR2 ANQGSEA. V lost 6 bases and J lost 4, with 13 bases in between. The CDR3 sequence is 14 residues long. This CDR3 reads CSVRGGGGANVLTF. CDR3 nucleotides: TGCAGCGTGAGGGGAGGAGGCGGGGCCAACGTCCTGACTTTC.

The V call is TRBV5-5, the J call TRBJ1-5; D perhaps matches TRBD1 (5 bases). V lost 4 bases to trimming and J lost 2 bases, with 19 bases between them. Germline CDR1 and CDR2: SGHKS and YYEKEE (reference sequence). This CDR3 spans 17 amino acids. Here the CDR3 DNA reads TGTGCCAGCAGCGCCCGCGGGTGGGGGGAAGGCAATCAGCCCCAGCATTTT. It yields the protein CASSARGWGEGNQPQHF.

About this clone: Just one base apart from a much larger clone, this may be a read error. The gene calls are TRBV7-9 and TRBJ1-1; D unresolved. This CDR3 contains 13 residues. Germline V gene lookup returns CDR1 SEHNR and CDR2 FQNEAQ (reference sequence). The V end lost 3 bases, the J end lost 0 bases, and 5 bases lay between the germline ends. The CDR3 bases are TGTGCCAGCAGCTTCTCCCTGAACACTGAAGCTTTCTTT. Its protein is CASSFSLNTEAFF. The full variable domain, completed using reference TRBV7-9 and TRBJ1-1, is DTGVSQNPRHKITKRGQNVTFRCDPISEHNRLYWYRQTLGQGPEFLTYFQNEAQLEKSRLLSDRFSAERPKGSFSTLEIQRTEQGDSAMYLCASSFSLNTEAFFGQGTRLTVV.

This clone showed up just once. The CDR3 DNA is TGTGCCAGCAGTTACCGGGGAACGCAGTATTTT. Its translation: CASSYRGTQYF. The V and J genes are TRBV6-5 and TRBJ2-3; D might be TRBD2 (5 bases). Germline lookup yields CDR1 MNHEY and CDR2 SVGAGI. The CDR3 is made up of 11 amino acids. V lost 2 bases, J lost 9 bases, and 6 bases lay in between.

The chain has TRBV7-9 and TRBJ1-2; D is uncertain. Trimming removed 2 bases at V and 5 bases at J, with 9 bases between. Germline V lookup: CDR1 SEHNR, CDR2 FQNEAQ (reference sequence). CDR3 length equals 13 residues. CDR3 region: CASSLSKEYGYTF. The CDR3 region has the DNA TGTGCCAGCAGCTTATCAAAGGAGTATGGCTACACCTTC.

Turning to this clone: The same CDR3 can be traced to other DNA sequences in this sample. The chain has TRBV6-1 and TRBJ2-7; 9 positions match TRBD1. Looked up from germline, CDR1 is MNHNS and CDR2 is SASEGT. V lost 2 bases and J lost 1; bases outside the gene matches: 3. The CDR3 runs 15 residues. CDR3 coding DNA: TGTGCCAGCAGTGAAAGGGGGACAGGGTCCTACGAGCAGTACTTC. Protein product: CASSERGTGSYEQYF.

The chain combines TRBV5-1 with TRBJ2-3, with 14 bases that match TRBD2. The CDR3 loop spans 15 amino acids. CDR1 and CDR2 (germline): SGHRS, YFSETQ. V trimming: 4 bases; J trimming: 5 bases; junction bases outside the gene matches: 3. The CDR3: CASSPGTSGGDTQYF. As DNA, the CDR3 is TGCGCCAGCAGCCCAGGGACTAGCGGGGGAGATACGCAGTATTTT.

The chain is built from TRBV7-6 and TRBJ1-1; D unclear. The CDR3 runs to 14 residues. CDR1 is SGHVS, CDR2 FNYEAQ, per germline. The ends were cut back, 2 bases at V and 1 base at J, with 8 bases in the middle. CDR3 loop: CASSLNGENTEAFF. Written as DNA, the CDR3 is TGTGCCAGCAGCTTAAATGGAGAGAACACTGAAGCTTTCTTT.

The genes are TRBV9 and TRBJ2-3, with 8 bases that match TRBD2. The germline V gene encodes CDR1 SGDLS and CDR2 YYNGEE. J lost 8 bases, V lost 1 base, and 9 bases had no gene match. This CDR3 region has 15 residues. The CDR3 region is CASSVSGGAHGTQYF. The CDR3 DNA is TGTGCCAGCAGCGTATCGGGGGGGGCCCACGGTACGCAGTATTTT.

CDR3 sequence: CASSEYREAKNIQYF. Written as DNA, the CDR3 is TGTGCCAGCAGCGAATACAGGGAAGCCAAAAACATTCAGTACTTC. This chain joins TRBV9 and TRBJ2-4; D is possibly TRBD1 (6 bases). Germline values: CDR1 SGDLS, CDR2 YYNGEE. This CDR3 has 15 amino acids. The V gene lost 3 bases and the J gene lost 0 bases, with 10 bases spanning the gap.

The chain links TRBV4-2 to TRBJ1-5; 8 bases map to TRBD1. With 3 bases clipped from V and 6 bases from J, the junction kept 4 bases outside the gene matches. The CDR3 spans 14 residues. The germline CDR1 and CDR2 sequences are LGHNA and YNFKEQ. The CDR3 loop reads CASSQAGGIQPQHF. CDR3 bases: TGTGCCAGCAGCCAGGCAGGGGGCATTCAGCCCCAGCATTTT.

The chain couples TRBV6-1 to TRBJ2-6; D may be TRBD1 (7 bases). The V gene's germline CDR1 is MNHNS and CDR2 SASEGT. Trimming pared 6 bases from V and 0 bases from J, leaving 24 bases between. CDR3 length: 20 residues. Written as DNA, the CDR3 is TGTGCCAGCAGGGAATTTTGGGAGGACAGGCGTTACTCTGGGGCCAACGTCCTGACTTTC. It yields the protein CASREFWEDRRYSGANVLTF.

V gene TRBV20-1 combines with J gene TRBJ1-1; D gene uncertain. Germline V CDR1 and CDR2: DFQATT, SNEGSKA (reference sequence). Trimming pared 2 bases from V and 7 bases from J, leaving 8 bases between. The CDR3 spans 11 residues. As DNA, the CDR3 is TGCAGTGCTAGATACGGGGATGAAGCTTTCTTT. Protein sequence: CSARYGDEAFF.

V usage is TRBV5-1 and J usage is TRBJ2-3; 11 bases line up with TRBD2. V dropped 7 bases and J dropped 5; count of bases not matched to a gene: 9. Germline lookup yields CDR1 SGHRS and CDR2 YFSETQ. The length of the CDR3 is 15 residues. The CDR3 sequence: CASSLPLAGGDTQYF. The CDR3 DNA reads as TGCGCCAGCTCCCTGCCCCTAGCGGGGGGAGATACGCAGTATTTT.

This chain connects TRBV9 to TRBJ2-6; 12 positions agree with TRBD1. The CDR3 runs 18 residues. CDR1 and CDR2 (germline): SGDLS, YYNGEE. V was clipped by 1 base and J by 3 bases; unmatched bases: 5. This chain's CDR3 is CASSVRGTGGVGANVLTF. The CDR3, as DNA: TGTGCCAGCAGCGTACGGGGGACAGGGGGCGTTGGGGCCAACGTCCTGACTTTC.

The CDR3 bases are TGTGCCAGCAGATCCTTCTACGAGCAGTACTTC. It specifies CASRSFYEQYF. The chain has TRBV6-5 and TRBJ2-7; no clear D gene. Trimming pared 6 bases from V and 3 bases from J, leaving 6 bases between. Germline CDR1 is MNHEY and CDR2 is SVGAGI. There are 11 residues in the CDR3.

The chain uses TRBV4-1 and TRBJ1-4; possible D gene TRBD1, 5 bases. The CDR3 contains 13 residues. V gave up 4 bases and J gave up 7 bases, with 10 bases separating them. Per the germline V gene, CDR1 is MGHRA and CDR2 is YSYEKL. The CDR3 DNA is TGCGCCAGCAGCCTGACAGTGGGTGAAAAACTGTTTTTT. Amino acid sequence: CASSLTVGEKLFF.

This clone has only one observation. This chain connects TRBV28 to TRBJ1-1, with TRBD1 matching over 8 bases. The CDR3 extends over 12 amino acids. V was pared by 10 bases and J by 3 bases, with 4 bases of the junction left unmatched. Germline CDR1 reads MDHEN; CDR2 reads SYDVKM. CDR3 DNA sequence: TGTGCCATTACGGACAGGGACACTGAAGCTTTCTTT. This gives the protein CAITDRDTEAFF.

V is TRBV18 and J is TRBJ1-5, with 7 bases lining up with TRBD1. The CDR3 has 14 amino acids. Looked up from germline, CDR1 is KGHSH and CDR2 is LQKENI. V lost 6 bases, J lost 2 bases, and 4 bases stayed unmatched. The DNA for the CDR3 is TGTGCCAGCTCCCCTACAGGGGGCAATCAGCCCCAGCATTTT. Translation: CASSPTGGNQPQHF.

The chain links TRBV25-1 to TRBJ1-2; D is unclear. The CDR3 is made up of 14 amino acids. The V gene's germline CDR1 is MGHDK and CDR2 SYGVNS. Trimming removed 2 bases at V and 5 bases at J, with 12 bases between. The CDR3 loop reads CASSERTDTYGYTF. The CDR3 DNA reads as TGTGCCAGCAGTGAAAGGACTGATACTTATGGCTACACCTTC.

This chain joins TRBV3-1 (or the pseudogene TRBV3-2) and TRBJ2-2, with a possible D match to TRBD1 (6 bases). Deletions cut 3 bases from V and 7 bases from J, with 12 bases between. Per germline, CDR1 LGHDT and CDR2 YNNKEL (reference sequence). The CDR3 totals 14 residues. The CDR3 region has the DNA TGTGCCAGCAGCCAGAACAGGGAAGGCGGGGAGCTGTTTTTT. Translated, it gives CASSQNREGGELFF.